These T cell receptor beta chains were read from a single sample in a study of T-cell memory formation after mild COVID-19. Using its own MiXCR run on the 5' RACE reads, TCRdb lists one record per CDR3 protein. The sample holds roughly 450,000 distinct CDR3 sequences; 18% are singletons and the top ten take 9% to 15%. The sequencing sample was made of PBMCs or a T cell subset sorted from them (not recorded which). The receptors originated from an adult woman who had mild COVID-19 (a few samples of this study predate the infection). Cell type and time point are not known. Each CDR3 is given with its conserved first and last residue. A D gene is named only where the DNA matches it firmly. Rows may omit the clone size; those that give it use once, few, many or a size class.

d_call: TRBD2; j_call: TRBJ2-4; clone_size: few; v_call: TRBV12-3/TRBV12-4; cdr3_nt: TGTGCCAGCAGTTTAGTGGGACTAGCGGGAGTCAAAAACATTCAGTACTTC; cdr3_aa: CASSLVGLAGVKNIQYF
d_call: TRBD2; j_call: TRBJ2-1; clone_size: few; v_call: TRBV4-3; cdr3_nt: TGCGCCAGCAGCCAAGGGGGGGGAGGGCCAGGGAATGAGCAGTTCTTC; cdr3_aa: CASSQGGGGPGNEQFF
d_call: -; j_call: TRBJ2-5; clone_size: few; v_call: TRBV20-1; cdr3_nt: TGCAGTGTCCCCCGGGGCGCTCAAGAGACCCAGTACTTC; cdr3_aa: CSVPRGAQETQYF
d_call: -; j_call: TRBJ2-1; clone_size: few; v_call: TRBV5-1; cdr3_nt: TGCGCCAGCAGCTTGGGATCGGGAAGTGAGCAGTTCTTC; cdr3_aa: CASSLGSGSEQFF
d_call: TRBD2; j_call: TRBJ2-7; clone_size: -; v_call: TRBV4-3; cdr3_nt: TGCGCCAGCAGCCAAGTTTCTAGCGGGTACTACGAGCAGTACTTC; cdr3_aa: CASSQVSSGYYEQYF
d_call: TRBD2; j_call: TRBJ2-3; clone_size: -; v_call: TRBV11-2; cdr3_nt: TGTGCCAGCAGCCGGACTAGCGGAACTAGCACAGATACGCAGTATTTT; cdr3_aa: CASSRTSGTSTDTQYF
d_call: TRBD2; j_call: TRBJ2-5; clone_size: -; v_call: TRBV7-6; cdr3_nt: TGTGCCAGCAGCTCGAGCGGGAGCCCCCAAGAGACCCAGTACTTC; cdr3_aa: CASSSSGSPQETQYF
d_call: TRBD2; j_call: TRBJ2-2; clone_size: few; v_call: TRBV24-1; cdr3_nt: TGTGCCACCAGTCCGACCGTGGCTAGCGGGATCCAATCGAACACCGGGGAGCTGTTTTTT; cdr3_aa: CATSPTVASGIQSNTGELFF
d_call: TRBD1; j_call: TRBJ1-1; clone_size: -; v_call: TRBV5-4; cdr3_nt: TGTGCCAGCGGAGGGACAGGGGAGCCTGAAGCTTTCTTT; cdr3_aa: CASGGTGEPEAFF
d_call: TRBD1; j_call: TRBJ1-5; clone_size: -; v_call: TRBV27; cdr3_nt: TGTGCCAGCAGTTTCCGGGACAGGGCTCAGCCCCAGCATTTT; cdr3_aa: CASSFRDRAQPQHF
d_call: TRBD1; j_call: TRBJ1-2; clone_size: -; v_call: TRBV5-1; cdr3_nt: TGCGCCAGCAGCTCGGGAGGACAGGGGTACTATGGCTACACCTTC; cdr3_aa: CASSSGGQGYYGYTF
d_call: TRBD1; j_call: TRBJ1-1; clone_size: -; v_call: TRBV5-1; cdr3_nt: TGCGCCAGCAAGGGACAGGGGGCTACCTTGGCTTTCTTT; cdr3_aa: CASKGQGATLAFF
d_call: TRBD2; j_call: TRBJ2-1; clone_size: -; v_call: TRBV7-2; cdr3_nt: TGTGCCAGCAGCTCCTTAGGGGACTACTACAATGAGCAGTTCTTC; cdr3_aa: CASSSLGDYYNEQFF
d_call: -; j_call: TRBJ2-1; clone_size: few; v_call: TRBV12-3/TRBV12-4; cdr3_nt: TGTGCCAGCAGTTTAAACCCACTTGCAGCCCGAGAGCAGTTCTTC; cdr3_aa: CASSLNPLAAREQFF
d_call: TRBD1; j_call: TRBJ2-3; clone_size: few; v_call: TRBV7-3; cdr3_nt: TGTGCCAGCAGCTCGGGGACAGGGTCGAACACAGATACGCAGTATTTT; cdr3_aa: CASSSGTGSNTDTQYF
d_call: TRBD1; j_call: TRBJ1-5; clone_size: few; v_call: TRBV7-2; cdr3_nt: TGTGCCAGCAGCTCCAGACAGGGAGGCAATCAGCCCCAGCATTTT; cdr3_aa: CASSSRQGGNQPQHF
d_call: -; j_call: TRBJ1-1; clone_size: few; v_call: TRBV5-1; cdr3_nt: TGCGCCAGCACCCTTGGGAGCACGTTAAGGATACCTGAAGCTTTCTTT; cdr3_aa: CASTLGSTLRIPEAFF
d_call: -; j_call: TRBJ2-1; clone_size: few; v_call: TRBV6-5; cdr3_nt: TGTGCCAGCAGGCCCGGGTCCTACAATGAGCAGTTCTTC; cdr3_aa: CASRPGSYNEQFF
d_call: TRBD1; j_call: TRBJ1-2; clone_size: -; v_call: TRBV5-1; cdr3_nt: TGCGCCAGCAGCTTTTTTTCCGGGACAGAAGCTAACTATGGCTACACCTTC; cdr3_aa: CASSFFSGTEANYGYTF
d_call: -; j_call: TRBJ2-1; clone_size: few; v_call: TRBV6-5; cdr3_nt: TGTGCCAGCAGTTCCTACTCCGGGACCGGCAATGAGCAGTTCTTC; cdr3_aa: CASSSYSGTGNEQFF
d_call: -; j_call: TRBJ2-7; clone_size: -; v_call: TRBV12-5; cdr3_nt: TGTGCTAGTGGTCCGGGAGTTCCCAACGAGCAGTACTTC; cdr3_aa: CASGPGVPNEQYF
d_call: TRBD1; j_call: TRBJ2-5; clone_size: few; v_call: TRBV5-6; cdr3_nt: TGTGCCAGCAGCTCGGGGACAGGGTATGAGACCCAGTACTTC; cdr3_aa: CASSSGTGYETQYF
d_call: TRBD1; j_call: TRBJ1-5; clone_size: -; v_call: TRBV5-1; cdr3_nt: TGCGCCAGCAGCTTCGACGGGACAGGGGGCGGTCAGCCCCAGCATTTT; cdr3_aa: CASSFDGTGGGQPQHF
d_call: -; j_call: TRBJ2-7; clone_size: few; v_call: TRBV13; cdr3_nt: TGTGCCAGCAGCTACCGGGAGAATGGGCTCGAGCAGTACTTC; cdr3_aa: CASSYRENGLEQYF
d_call: -; j_call: TRBJ1-1; clone_size: few; v_call: TRBV12-3/TRBV12-4; cdr3_nt: TGTGCCAGCAGCGACGAGGGGCGGTCCAACACTGAAGCTTTCTTT; cdr3_aa: CASSDEGRSNTEAFF
d_call: -; j_call: TRBJ2-1; clone_size: few; v_call: TRBV27; cdr3_nt: TGTGCCAGCAGTTTAAAATTAAGGCGCTCCTACAATGAGCAGTTCTTC; cdr3_aa: CASSLKLRRSYNEQFF
d_call: TRBD2; j_call: TRBJ2-3; clone_size: -; v_call: TRBV7-8; cdr3_nt: TGTGCCGCCGGGGAGTCAGCGGGGGCTTCCACAGATACGCAGTATTTT; cdr3_aa: CAAGESAGASTDTQYF
d_call: -; j_call: TRBJ1-6; clone_size: few; v_call: TRBV5-1; cdr3_nt: TGCGCCAGCAGCCGCGCAACTACCACGTATTTGAATTCACCCCTCCACTTT; cdr3_aa: CASSRATTTYLNSPLHF
d_call: TRBD2; j_call: TRBJ2-3; clone_size: -; v_call: TRBV6-1; cdr3_nt: TGTGCCAGCTTGTCGACCGGGACTAGAAGCACAGATACGCAGTATTTT; cdr3_aa: CASLSTGTRSTDTQYF
d_call: -; j_call: TRBJ2-7; clone_size: -; v_call: TRBV5-1; cdr3_nt: TGCGCCAGCAGCTTTCGCTTTCCAGGGGTTGACGAGCAGTACTTC; cdr3_aa: CASSFRFPGVDEQYF
d_call: TRBD2; j_call: TRBJ2-2; clone_size: -; v_call: TRBV4-3; cdr3_nt: TGCGCCAGCAGCCAGTTCAGCGGGAGTCCGGCCGGGGAGCTGTTTTTT; cdr3_aa: CASSQFSGSPAGELFF
d_call: TRBD1; j_call: TRBJ1-2; clone_size: few; v_call: TRBV24-1; cdr3_nt: TGTGCCACCAGTGTGCAACAGGGGTATGGCTACACCTTC; cdr3_aa: CATSVQQGYGYTF
d_call: -; j_call: TRBJ1-2; clone_size: few; v_call: TRBV10-2; cdr3_nt: TGCGCCAGCAGTGAGACAGGTGGCTACACCTTC; cdr3_aa: CASSETGGYTF
d_call: -; j_call: TRBJ1-1; clone_size: -; v_call: TRBV12-3/TRBV12-4; cdr3_nt: TGTGCCAGCACCCCAGGGGAATCGAACACTGAAGCTTTCTTT; cdr3_aa: CASTPGESNTEAFF
d_call: -; j_call: TRBJ2-3; clone_size: few; v_call: TRBV30; cdr3_nt: TGTGCGTGTGACGGGTGGACAAGCACGTTTGATACGCAGTATTTT; cdr3_aa: CACDGWTSTFDTQYF
d_call: -; j_call: TRBJ2-2; clone_size: few; v_call: TRBV6-5; cdr3_nt: TGTGCCAGCAGCGTAGACAGGTCGAACACCGGGGAGCTGTTTTTT; cdr3_aa: CASSVDRSNTGELFF
d_call: -; j_call: TRBJ2-3; clone_size: few; v_call: TRBV10-3; cdr3_nt: TGTGCCATCAGTGTGACTATCGGGACATTACAAAGCACAGATACGCAGTATTTT; cdr3_aa: CAISVTIGTLQSTDTQYF
d_call: TRBD2; j_call: TRBJ2-1; clone_size: -; v_call: TRBV6-2/TRBV6-3; cdr3_nt: TGTGCCAGCGCGGCCCACTCTAGCGGCTCCTACAATGAGCAGTTCTTC; cdr3_aa: CASAAHSSGSYNEQFF
d_call: TRBD1; j_call: TRBJ2-7; clone_size: few; v_call: TRBV15; cdr3_nt: TGTGCCACCAGCGACGACAGGGCCTCCTACGAGCAGTACTTC; cdr3_aa: CATSDDRASYEQYF
d_call: -; j_call: TRBJ2-3; clone_size: -; v_call: TRBV5-1; cdr3_nt: TGCGCCAGCAGCTTGGTTTGGCGCCCCGCTGGCACAGATACGCAGTATTTT; cdr3_aa: CASSLVWRPAGTDTQYF
d_call: TRBD2; j_call: TRBJ2-3; clone_size: -; v_call: TRBV30; cdr3_nt: TGTGCCTGGAGGGAGCGGGGGAACCCCACAGATACGCAGTATTTT; cdr3_aa: CAWRERGNPTDTQYF
d_call: TRBD1; j_call: TRBJ1-4; clone_size: few; v_call: TRBV6-5; cdr3_nt: TGTGCCAGCGGTACACCCGGGACAGGGGGGGATGAAAAACTGTTTTTT; cdr3_aa: CASGTPGTGGDEKLFF
d_call: -; j_call: TRBJ1-1; clone_size: few; v_call: TRBV6-5; cdr3_nt: TGTGCCAGCAGTTACTCGAGTACAGGGAACACTGAAGCTTTCTTT; cdr3_aa: CASSYSSTGNTEAFF
d_call: -; j_call: TRBJ2-1; clone_size: -; v_call: TRBV11-1; cdr3_nt: TGTGCCAGCAGCCCCAAGACCAGGTGGGGCTACAATGAGCAGTTCTTC; cdr3_aa: CASSPKTRWGYNEQFF
d_call: -; j_call: TRBJ1-2; clone_size: -; v_call: TRBV5-1; cdr3_nt: TGCGCCAGCAGCTTCGGGAATCGCTACACCTTC; cdr3_aa: CASSFGNRYTF
d_call: -; j_call: TRBJ1-1; clone_size: -; v_call: TRBV7-6; cdr3_nt: TGTGCCAGCAGCCCTGGAGGGACGAACACTGAAGCTTTCTTT; cdr3_aa: CASSPGGTNTEAFF
d_call: -; j_call: TRBJ2-1; clone_size: few; v_call: TRBV12-3/TRBV12-4; cdr3_nt: TGTGCCAGCAGGCCTCCCGACGGTCCCTACAATGAGCAGTTCTTC; cdr3_aa: CASRPPDGPYNEQFF
d_call: TRBD1; j_call: TRBJ2-7; clone_size: few; v_call: TRBV20-1; cdr3_nt: TGCAGTGCTACCAGCCCTGGGACAGGTCAGACTGCTAGCTCCTACGAGCAGTACTTC; cdr3_aa: CSATSPGTGQTASSYEQYF
d_call: -; j_call: TRBJ2-2; clone_size: few; v_call: TRBV5-1; cdr3_nt: TGCGCCAGCAGCTTACAGATCACCGGGGAGCTGTTTTTT; cdr3_aa: CASSLQITGELFF
d_call: -; j_call: TRBJ2-2; clone_size: few; v_call: TRBV5-1; cdr3_nt: TGCGCCAGCAGCTTGTATTATAGCGGTACCGGGGAGCTGTTTTTT; cdr3_aa: CASSLYYSGTGELFF
d_call: -; j_call: TRBJ1-2; clone_size: few; v_call: TRBV4-1; cdr3_nt: TGCGCCAGCAGCCAAGGCCTCAGGTCATCGAACTATGGCTACACCTTC; cdr3_aa: CASSQGLRSSNYGYTF
d_call: -; j_call: TRBJ2-5; clone_size: few; v_call: TRBV12-3/TRBV12-4; cdr3_nt: TGTGCCAGCAAATTCGGGGGCCATCAAGAGACCCAGTACTTC; cdr3_aa: CASKFGGHQETQYF
d_call: -; j_call: TRBJ2-3; clone_size: few; v_call: TRBV18; cdr3_nt: TGTGCCAGCTCACCACAGGGCCGGCGGCCCACAGATACGCAGTATTTT; cdr3_aa: CASSPQGRRPTDTQYF
d_call: TRBD2; j_call: TRBJ2-7; clone_size: few; v_call: TRBV14; cdr3_nt: TGTGCCAGCAGCCAAGATCTCCTAGCGGGAGTTCGGGAGCAGTACTTC; cdr3_aa: CASSQDLLAGVREQYF
d_call: TRBD1; j_call: TRBJ1-1; clone_size: -; v_call: TRBV6-2/TRBV6-3; cdr3_nt: TGTGCCAGCAGTTATTTGATTGGGGACAGGAAACTACGATTACACACTGAAGCTTTCTTT; cdr3_aa: CASSYLIGDRKLRLHTEAFF
d_call: -; j_call: TRBJ2-7; clone_size: many; v_call: TRBV7-8; cdr3_nt: TGTGCCAGCAGCGTGGACAGATTCCCCTACGAGCAGTACTTC; cdr3_aa: CASSVDRFPYEQYF
d_call: -; j_call: TRBJ2-3; clone_size: few; v_call: TRBV5-4; cdr3_nt: TGTGCCAGCAGCTCTAAGACAGATACGCAGTATTTT; cdr3_aa: CASSSKTDTQYF